The T cell receptor (beta chain) described here comes from a study of identical twins. Findings of the study overall: Shared out-of-frame alpha sequences (those common to twins) showed excess low generation probability.

Remarks on this clonotype: Its antigen is unidentified.

TCRdb called the 5' RACE reads again in MiXCR, with one record for every CDR3 protein. Of about 1.7 million distinct CDR3 sequences listed, roughly a third are singletons. J was trimmed by 1 base and V by 7 bases; bases with no gene match: 5. There are 15 residues in the CDR3. This chain joins TRBV12-3 or TRBV12-4 and TRBJ1-5; 9 nucleotides align to TRBD1. This receptor was taken from a newborn girl in good health. Sequencing used cord blood. CDR3 protein: CASNTGTGSNQPQHF. Here the CDR3 DNA reads TGTGCCAGCAATACCGGGACAGGGAGCAATCAGCCCCAGCATTTT.